This T cell receptor (beta chain) was sequenced during a study of blood T cell repertoires in COVID-19. In Seattle, patients joined the study during active infection and were tracked longitudinally. Profiling relied on immunoSEQ multiplex PCR, and the TCRdb table lists in-frame clones only, not all of them. Of 300,000 to 400,000 clones in the sample, about 89% were seen once. V dropped 5 bases and J dropped 5 bases, with 16 bases sitting between them. Germline-derived CDR1 and CDR2 are SGHAT and FQDESV (reference sequence). The CDR3 totals 14 residues. The sequencing sample was made of peripheral blood. The TCR sequence derives from a woman aged 55-70 years with COVID-19, enrolled during active disease. The V gene is TRBV11-1, the J gene TRBJ2-7; TRBD1 might be the D (6 bases). In DNA, the CDR3 is TGTGCCAGCAGCGACTGGACAGTCCCTGACGAGCAGTACTTC. Its protein product is CASSDWTVPDEQYF. Looking up the rest from reference TRBV11-1 and TRBJ2-7 gives the full variable domain: EAEVAQSPRYKITEKSQAVAFWCDPISGHATLYWYRQILGQGPELLVQFQDESVVDDSQLPKDRFSAERLKGVDSTLKIQPAELGDSAMYLCASSDWTVPDEQYFGPGTRLTVT.